Below, 17 T cell receptor beta chains from the same sample are listed, as sequenced in a study of OX40 agonist ivuxolimab in advanced cancers. Generated by immunoSEQ multiplex PCR, the TCRdb table keeps only in-frame clones and is missing some. This sample has over 45,000 clones; around 75% occur once, and the top ten carry about 1.2%. Sequences were derived from CD4+ or CD8+ T cells sorted from blood, sampled in a trial of the OX40 agonist ivuxolimab. Receptors were obtained from an adult with an advanced solid tumor such as melanoma, head and neck, liver or kidney cancer.

The chain joins TRBV29-1 to TRBJ2-5; D remains unclear. Trimming took 4 bases from V and 0 from J, leaving 9 bases between them. The length of the CDR3 is 13 residues. The germline gives CDR1 SQVTM, CDR2 ANQGSEA. The CDR3 DNA reads TGCAGCGTTGTTCGCCAGTACCAAGAGACCCAGTACTTC. Its translation: CSVVRQYQETQYF. Combining the CDR3 with reference TRBV29-1 and TRBJ2-5 gives the whole variable domain SAVISQKPSRDICQRGTSLTIQCQVDSQVTMMFWYRQQPGQSLTLIATANQGSEATYESGFVIDKFPISRPNLTFSTLTVSNMSPEDSSIYLCSVVRQYQETQYFGPGTRLLVL.

V is TRBV28 and J is TRBJ2-3; 12 positions match TRBD2. Trimming took 5 bases from V and 0 from J; bases not matched to a gene: 15. Germline loops: CDR1 MDHEN, CDR2 SYDVKM. This CDR3 spans 20 amino acids. DNA for the CDR3: TGTGCCAGCAGTACCCGACAGCCGGGACTAGCGGGTCCTAGCACAGATACGCAGTATTTT. It encodes CASSTRQPGLAGPSTDTQYF.

The chain uses TRBV28 and TRBJ2-5; perhaps D is TRBD1 or TRBD2 (6 bases each). CDR1 is MDHEN and CDR2 is SYDVKM in the germline V gene. This CDR3 has 15 residues. Trimming shortened V by 7 bases and J by 7 bases, and 22 bases separated the two germline ends. The CDR3 DNA reads as TGTGCCAGCATAGGGGGTCGAGCGGGCCAGAGGACCCAGTACTTC. This gives the protein CASIGGRAGQRTQYF.

This chain joins TRBV7-8 and TRBJ2-7, with unresolved D. The germline CDR1 and CDR2 sequences are SGHVS and FQNEAQ. The length of the CDR3 is 14 residues. Trimming left V 6 bases short and J 0 bases short, with 12 bases between. The CDR3 protein is CASSPRPSSYEQYF. The CDR3 DNA sequence: TGTGCCAGCAGTCCCAGGCCAAGCTCCTACGAGCAGTACTTC.

V gene TRBV5-1 combines with J gene TRBJ1-3, with D tentatively TRBD1 (6 bases). The germline V and J ends were trimmed by 4 bases and 2 bases, with 10 bases remaining between them. The CDR3 is 14 amino acids. Germline-derived CDR1 and CDR2 are SGHRS and YFSETQ. In nucleotides, the CDR3 is TGCGCCAGCAGCATCAGGGGAACTGGAAACACCATATATTTT. Translating gives CASSIRGTGNTIYF.

This clone was counted between two and nine times. The chain carries TRBV7-8 and TRBJ2-7; 11 bases match TRBD2. The CDR3 consists of 16 residues. CDR1 and CDR2 (germline): SGHVS, FQNEAQ. V was pared by 5 bases and J by 3 bases, with 9 bases of the junction left unmatched. The CDR3 here is CASSRDSSGGIYEQYF. The CDR3 DNA sequence: TGTGCCAGCAGCCGAGATTCTAGCGGGGGGATCTACGAGCAGTACTTC.

The genes are TRBV2 and TRBJ2-1, with 11 bases identical to TRBD1. This CDR3 is built from 14 residues. Germline CDR1 SNHLY, CDR2 FYNNEI. V was clipped by 9 bases and J by 7 bases; unmatched bases: 8. The CDR3 spells CASYRDRGSNEQFF. CDR3 nucleotide sequence: TGTGCCAGTTACCGGGACAGGGGGTCTAATGAGCAGTTCTTC.

This clone was detected once. This chain uses TRBV7-2 with TRBJ1-1; D is ambiguous. Trimming took 1 base from V and 1 from J, leaving 7 bases between them. The CDR3 spans 14 residues. The germline V gene has CDR1 SGHTA and CDR2 FQGNSA. CDR3 amino acids: CASSLGRANTEAFF. The CDR3 bases are TGTGCCAGCAGCTTAGGTAGGGCGAACACTGAAGCTTTCTTT. Full variable domain (missing parts from reference TRBV7-2 and TRBJ1-1): GAGVSQSPSNKVTEKGKDVELRCDPISGHTALYWYRQSLGQGLEFLIYFQGNSAPDKSGLPSDRFSAERTGGSVSTLTIQRTQQEDSAVYLCASSLGRANTEAFFGQGTRLTVV.

The rearrangement joins TRBV30 to TRBJ2-3; 8 nucleotides line up with TRBD1. This CDR3 region has 13 residues. The V and J ends lost 4 bases and 6 bases, in that order; junction bases with no gene match: 6. Germline-derived CDR1 and CDR2 are GTSNPN and SVGIG (reference sequence). The CDR3 is CAWKGQGSDTQYF. For the CDR3, the DNA is TGTGCCTGGAAAGGACAGGGATCGGATACGCAGTATTTT. The full variable domain, completed using reference TRBV30 and TRBJ2-3, is SQTIHQWPATLVQPVGSPLSLECTVEGTSNPNLYWYRQAAGRGLQLLFYSVGIGQISSEVPQNLSASRPQDRQFILSSKKLLLSDSGFYLCAWKGQGSDTQYFGPGTRLTVL.

The gene calls are TRBV6-6 and TRBJ2-5; D is undetermined. Germline V gene data show CDR1 as MNHNY and CDR2 as SVGAGI (reference sequence). Trimming pared 5 bases from V and 2 bases from J, leaving 12 bases between. The CDR3 runs to 14 residues. In DNA, the CDR3 is TGTGCCAGCAGTCTTCCGGACGGGCAAGAGACCCAGTACTTC. As protein: CASSLPDGQETQYF.

This chain connects TRBV2 to TRBJ1-2, with 8 bases matching TRBD1. The CDR3 runs 17 residues. V was clipped by 3 bases and J by 6 bases; unmatched bases: 15. CDR1 is SNHLY and CDR2 is FYNNEI in the germline V gene. The CDR3 DNA is TGTGCCAGCAGTGAGGAAGGCAGGGGGCCCCTGAGGGATGGCTACACCTTC. It codes for CASSEEGRGPLRDGYTF.

This chain connects TRBV7-3 to TRBJ1-2; 7 bases are shared with TRBD1. Germline V gene lookup returns CDR1 SGHTA and CDR2 FQGTGA. V shed 3 bases, J shed 4 bases, and the junction held 2 bases outside the gene matches. This CDR3 has 13 residues. The CDR3 bases are TGTGCCAGCAGCTTTTCAGGGGGCTATGGCTACACCTTC. Protein sequence: CASSFSGGYGYTF.

This clone has only one observation. CDR3 sequence: CASRDPSGANVLTF. The DNA of the CDR3 is TGCGCCAGCCGAGACCCCTCTGGGGCCAACGTCCTGACTTTC. V is TRBV10-2 and J is TRBJ2-6; D call uncertain. The V end was cut by 8 bases, the J end by 0 bases, with 8 bases between. The CDR3 is 14 residues long. Germline CDR1 reads WSHSY; CDR2 reads SAAADI.

The chain has TRBV15 and TRBJ2-3; D may be TRBD1 (6 bases). Germline V gene data show CDR1 as LNHNV and CDR2 as YYDKDF (reference sequence). The CDR3 extends over 20 amino acids. Trimming shortened V by 0 bases and J by 6 bases, and 28 bases separated the two germline ends. This CDR3 is CATSREPSNRPGAGKDTQYF. DNA for the CDR3: TGTGCCACCAGCAGAGAACCTTCAAACCGTCCAGGGGCGGGTAAGGATACGCAGTATTTT.

This chain joins TRBV5-1 and TRBJ1-3, with 8 bases fitting TRBD1. Germline V gives CDR1 SGHRS, CDR2 YFSETQ. The J segment lost 0 bases and the V segment lost 0 bases, leaving 5 bases of the junction unmatched. The CDR3 length is 17 residues. The chain's CDR3 is CASSLATGGRSGNTIYF. As DNA, the CDR3 is TGCGCCAGCAGCTTGGCCACAGGGGGTCGCTCTGGAAACACCATATATTTT.

This chain uses TRBV11-2 with TRBJ2-7; 8 bases map to TRBD2. The CDR3 is 17 amino acids. V gave up 8 bases and J gave up 0 bases; unmatched junction bases: 15. Germline V gene data show CDR1 as SGHAT and CDR2 as FQNNGV. This CDR3 reads CASSSPLAGRSSYEQYF. CDR3 DNA sequence: TGTGCCAGCTCGTCGCCCTTAGCGGGAAGGAGCTCCTACGAGCAGTACTTC.

This sequence joins TRBV9 and TRBJ1-2; weak D call: TRBD1 (5 bases). Germline-derived CDR1 and CDR2 are SGDLS and YYNGEE. The CDR3 sequence is 16 residues long. Trimming took 0 bases from V and 7 from J, leaving 19 bases between them. As DNA, the CDR3 is TGTGCCAGCAGCGTAGACTCTGGCAGGGAGACGGGTGGCTACACCTTC. It specifies CASSVDSGRETGGYTF. The variable domain in full, completed from reference TRBV9 and TRBJ1-2, reads DSGVTQTPKHLITATGQRVTLRCSPRSGDLSVYWYQQSLDQGLQFLIQYYNGEERAKGNILERFSAQQFPDLHSELNLSSLELGDSALYFCASSVDSGRETGGYTFGSGTRLTVV.